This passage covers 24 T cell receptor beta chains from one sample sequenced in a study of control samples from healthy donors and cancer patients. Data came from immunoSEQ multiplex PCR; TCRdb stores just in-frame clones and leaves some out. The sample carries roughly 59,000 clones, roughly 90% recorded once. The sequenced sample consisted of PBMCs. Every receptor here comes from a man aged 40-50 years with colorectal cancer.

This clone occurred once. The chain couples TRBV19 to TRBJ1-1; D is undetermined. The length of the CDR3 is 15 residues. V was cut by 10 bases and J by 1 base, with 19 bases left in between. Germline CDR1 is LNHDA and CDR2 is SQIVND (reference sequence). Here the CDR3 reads CATIPPERANTEAFF. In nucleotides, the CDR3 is TGTGCCACCATACCCCCGGAGCGCGCGAACACTGAAGCTTTCTTT.

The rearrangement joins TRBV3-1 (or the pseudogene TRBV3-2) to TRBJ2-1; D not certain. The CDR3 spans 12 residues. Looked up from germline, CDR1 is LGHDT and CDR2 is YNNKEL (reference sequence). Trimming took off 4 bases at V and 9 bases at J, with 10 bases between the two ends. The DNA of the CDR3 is TGTGCCAGCAGCCTCCGCCCTGCTGAGCAGTTCTTC. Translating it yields CASSLRPAEQFF.

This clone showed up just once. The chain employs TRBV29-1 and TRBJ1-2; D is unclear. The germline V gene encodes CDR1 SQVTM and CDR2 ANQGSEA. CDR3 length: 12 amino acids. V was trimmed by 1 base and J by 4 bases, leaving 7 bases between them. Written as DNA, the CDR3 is TGCAGCGTTGAAGGAGCGACCTATGGCTACACCTTC. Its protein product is CSVEGATYGYTF.

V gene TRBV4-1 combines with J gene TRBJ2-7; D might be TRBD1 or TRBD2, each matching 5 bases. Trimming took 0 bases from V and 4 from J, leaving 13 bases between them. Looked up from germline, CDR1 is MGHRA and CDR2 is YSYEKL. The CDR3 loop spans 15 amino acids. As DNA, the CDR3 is TGCGCCAGCAGCCAAGATAGAGGGCAGGGATACGAGCAGTACTTC. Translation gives CASSQDRGQGYEQYF.

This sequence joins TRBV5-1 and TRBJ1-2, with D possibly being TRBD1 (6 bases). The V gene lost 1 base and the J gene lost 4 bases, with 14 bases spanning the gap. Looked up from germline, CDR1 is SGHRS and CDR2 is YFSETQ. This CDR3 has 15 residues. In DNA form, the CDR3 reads TGCGCCAGCAGCTTGACAGGGCAGAGCTCCTATGGCTACACCTTC. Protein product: CASSLTGQSSYGYTF. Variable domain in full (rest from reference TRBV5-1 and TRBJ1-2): KAGVTQTPRYLIKTRGQQVTLSCSPISGHRSVSWYQQTPGQGLQFLFEYFSETQRNKGNFPGRFSGRQFSNSRSEMNVSTLELGDSALYLCASSLTGQSSYGYTFGSGTRLTVV.

Written as DNA, the CDR3 is TGTGCCAGCCGCAGACAGACCTCCAATGGCTACACCTTC. Protein sequence: CASRRQTSNGYTF. The V gene is TRBV2, the J gene TRBJ1-2, with a tentative D call TRBD1 (5 bases). The CDR3 has 13 residues. Germline assignment: CDR1 SNHLY and CDR2 FYNNEI. The V end was cut by 8 bases, the J end by 6 bases, with 16 bases between.

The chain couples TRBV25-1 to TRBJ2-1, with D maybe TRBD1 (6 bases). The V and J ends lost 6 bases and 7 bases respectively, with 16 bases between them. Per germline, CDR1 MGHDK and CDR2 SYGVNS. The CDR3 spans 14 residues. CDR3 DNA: TGTGCCAGCAGCCTGGGGGACATTATGAATGAGCAGTTCTTC. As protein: CASSLGDIMNEQFF.

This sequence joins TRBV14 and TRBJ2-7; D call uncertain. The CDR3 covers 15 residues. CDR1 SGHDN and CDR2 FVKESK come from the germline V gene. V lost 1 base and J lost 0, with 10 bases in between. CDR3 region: CASSQVGSSSYEQYF. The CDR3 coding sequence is TGTGCCAGCAGCCAAGTAGGAAGCAGCTCCTACGAGCAGTACTTC.

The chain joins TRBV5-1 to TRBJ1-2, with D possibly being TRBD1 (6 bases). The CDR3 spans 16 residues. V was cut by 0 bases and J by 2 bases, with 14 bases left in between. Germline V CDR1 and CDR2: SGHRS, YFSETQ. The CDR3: CASSLGSGDRNYGYTF. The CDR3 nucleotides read TGCGCCAGCAGCTTGGGGTCAGGGGATAGAAACTATGGCTACACCTTC. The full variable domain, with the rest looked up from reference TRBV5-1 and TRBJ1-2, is KAGVTQTPRYLIKTRGQQVTLSCSPISGHRSVSWYQQTPGQGLQFLFEYFSETQRNKGNFPGRFSGRQFSNSRSEMNVSTLELGDSALYLCASSLGSGDRNYGYTFGSGTRLTVV.

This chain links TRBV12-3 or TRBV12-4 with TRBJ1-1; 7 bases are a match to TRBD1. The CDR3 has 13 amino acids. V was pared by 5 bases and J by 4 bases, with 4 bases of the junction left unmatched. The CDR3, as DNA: TGTGCCAGCAGTCCCGGACAGGCCACTGAAGCTTTCTTT. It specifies CASSPGQATEAFF.

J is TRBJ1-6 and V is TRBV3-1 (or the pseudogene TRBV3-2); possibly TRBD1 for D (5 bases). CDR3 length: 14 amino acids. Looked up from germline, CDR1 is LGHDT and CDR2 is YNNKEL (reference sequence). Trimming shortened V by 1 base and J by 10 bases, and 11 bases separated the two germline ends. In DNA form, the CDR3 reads TGTGCCAGCAGCCAAGCTGGGGGTGGGTCACCCCTCCACTTT. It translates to CASSQAGGGSPLHF.

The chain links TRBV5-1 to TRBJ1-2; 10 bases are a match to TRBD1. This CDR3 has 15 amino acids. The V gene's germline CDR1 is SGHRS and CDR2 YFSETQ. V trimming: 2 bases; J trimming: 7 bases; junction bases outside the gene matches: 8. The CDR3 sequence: CASSFGGQGTGGYTF. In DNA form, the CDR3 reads TGCGCCAGCAGCTTTGGGGGACAGGGGACTGGTGGCTACACCTTC.

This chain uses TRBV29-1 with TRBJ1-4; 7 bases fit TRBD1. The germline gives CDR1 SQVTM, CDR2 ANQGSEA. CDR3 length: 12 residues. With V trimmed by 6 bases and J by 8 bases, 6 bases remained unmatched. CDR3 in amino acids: CSVQGDLEKLFF. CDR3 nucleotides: TGCAGCGTCCAGGGGGATTTAGAAAAACTGTTTTTT.

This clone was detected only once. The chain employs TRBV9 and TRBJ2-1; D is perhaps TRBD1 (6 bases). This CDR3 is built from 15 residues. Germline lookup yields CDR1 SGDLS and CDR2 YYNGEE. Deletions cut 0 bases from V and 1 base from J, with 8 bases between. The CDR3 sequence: CASSVGTVSYNEQFF. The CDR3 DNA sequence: TGTGCCAGCAGCGTAGGGACAGTTTCCTACAATGAGCAGTTCTTC.

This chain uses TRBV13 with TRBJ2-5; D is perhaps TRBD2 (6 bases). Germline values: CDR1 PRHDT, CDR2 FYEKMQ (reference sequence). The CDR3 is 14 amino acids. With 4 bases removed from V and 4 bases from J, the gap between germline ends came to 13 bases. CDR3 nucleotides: TGTGCCAGCAGCTCATCCGGGACTCTAGAGACCCAGTACTTC. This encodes CASSSSGTLETQYF.

The CDR3 coding sequence is TGTGCCAGCAGCCAAGATTCCTCGGGGGGGCGGGAGACCGGGGAGCTGTTTTTT. Protein product: CASSQDSSGGRETGELFF. The V call is TRBV4-2, the J call TRBJ2-2, with 8 bases matching TRBD2. The CDR3 extends over 18 amino acids. J was trimmed by 5 bases and V by 0 bases; bases with no gene match: 11. From germline, CDR1 is LGHNA and CDR2 YNFKEQ.

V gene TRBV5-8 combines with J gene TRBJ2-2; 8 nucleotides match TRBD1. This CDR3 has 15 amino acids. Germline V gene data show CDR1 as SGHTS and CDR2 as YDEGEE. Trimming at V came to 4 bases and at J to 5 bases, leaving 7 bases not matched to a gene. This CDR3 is CASSRPGGRTGELFF. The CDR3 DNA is TGTGCCAGCAGCCGCCCAGGGGGCCGTACCGGGGAGCTGTTTTTT.

CDR3 sequence: CASSYGLRTEAFF. The CDR3 coding sequence is TGTGCCAGCAGCTACGGGCTCAGGACTGAAGCTTTCTTT. The chain has TRBV12-3 or TRBV12-4 and TRBJ1-1; D uncertain. The CDR3 is made up of 13 amino acids. Trimming left V 6 bases short and J 5 bases short, with 13 bases between.

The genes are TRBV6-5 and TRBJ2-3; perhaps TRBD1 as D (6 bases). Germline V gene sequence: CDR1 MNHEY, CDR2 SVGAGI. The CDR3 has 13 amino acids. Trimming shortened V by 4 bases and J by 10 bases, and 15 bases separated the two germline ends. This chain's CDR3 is CASSWGTQNAQYF. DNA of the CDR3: TGTGCCAGCAGTTGGGGGACACAAAACGCGCAGTATTTT.

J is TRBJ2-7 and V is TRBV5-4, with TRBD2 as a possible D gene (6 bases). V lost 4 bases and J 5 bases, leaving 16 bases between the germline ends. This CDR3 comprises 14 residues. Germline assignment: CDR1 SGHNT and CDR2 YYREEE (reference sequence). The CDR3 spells CASSPRLGTDEQYF. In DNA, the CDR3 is TGTGCCAGCAGCCCCCGACTAGGAACTGACGAGCAGTACTTC.

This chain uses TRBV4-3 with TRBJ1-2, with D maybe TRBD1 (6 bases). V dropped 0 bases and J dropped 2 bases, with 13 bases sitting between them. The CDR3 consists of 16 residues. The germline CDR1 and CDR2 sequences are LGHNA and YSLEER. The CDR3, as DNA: TGCGCCAGCAGCCAAGAAGGGGGGGGCAGGAACTATGGCTACACCTTC. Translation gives CASSQEGGGRNYGYTF.

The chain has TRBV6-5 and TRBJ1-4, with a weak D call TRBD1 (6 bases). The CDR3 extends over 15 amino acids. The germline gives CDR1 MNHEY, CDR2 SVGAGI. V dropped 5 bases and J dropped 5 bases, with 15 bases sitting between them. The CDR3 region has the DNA TGTGCCAGCAGTCGGCACCGGGACAAGAATGAAAAACTGTTTTTT. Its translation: CASSRHRDKNEKLFF.

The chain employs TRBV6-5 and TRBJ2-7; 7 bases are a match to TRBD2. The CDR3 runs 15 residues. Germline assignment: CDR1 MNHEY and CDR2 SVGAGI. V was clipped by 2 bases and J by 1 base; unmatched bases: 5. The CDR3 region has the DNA TGTGCCAGCAGTTACCTTTCCGGGGGGTCCTACGAGCAGTACTTC. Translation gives CASSYLSGGSYEQYF.

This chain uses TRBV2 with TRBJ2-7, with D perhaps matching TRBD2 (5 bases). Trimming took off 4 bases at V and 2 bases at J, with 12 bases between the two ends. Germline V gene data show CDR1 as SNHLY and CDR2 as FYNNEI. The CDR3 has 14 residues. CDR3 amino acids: CASSVRRRTYEQYF. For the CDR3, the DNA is TGTGCCAGCAGTGTGAGGAGGCGGACCTACGAGCAGTACTTC.